This paragraph reports one T cell receptor (beta chain). In the original workflow: Reference gene primer amplification yielded estimated nucleated cell counts. Clones were sequenced by immunoSEQ multiplex PCR, and TCRdb holds only the in-frame ones, with some missing. The V and J calls and clone size were taken over from that table, and D and trimming were inferred from the DNA. The table shows approximately 300,000 clones, with 70% to 90% occurring only once. This sample stems from a study of blood T cell repertoires in COVID-19. Study context: Samples of COVID-19 (acute and convalescent) were obtained from the United States, Italy and Spain.

Germline loops: CDR1 KGHSH, CDR2 LQKENI. The CDR3 length is 13 residues. V was cut by 6 bases and J by 3 bases, with 11 bases left in between. Sample: peripheral blood. The TCR originated in a woman aged 45-60 years with active or convalescent COVID-19. The J gene is TRBJ1-1, the V gene TRBV18; no clear D gene. The CDR3 DNA reads TGTGCCAGCTCTCTTACGACATACACTGAAGCTTTCTTT. It specifies CASSLTTYTEAFF.